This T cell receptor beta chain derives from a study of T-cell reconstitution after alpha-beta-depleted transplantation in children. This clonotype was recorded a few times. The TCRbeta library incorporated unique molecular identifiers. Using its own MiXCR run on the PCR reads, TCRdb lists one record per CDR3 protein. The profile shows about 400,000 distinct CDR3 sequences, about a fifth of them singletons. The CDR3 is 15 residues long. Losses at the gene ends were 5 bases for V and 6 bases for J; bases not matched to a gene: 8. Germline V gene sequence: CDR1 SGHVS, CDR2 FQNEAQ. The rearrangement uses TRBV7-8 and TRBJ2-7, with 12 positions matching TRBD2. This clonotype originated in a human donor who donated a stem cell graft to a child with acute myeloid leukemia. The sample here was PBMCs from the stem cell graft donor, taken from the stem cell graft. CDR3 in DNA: TGTGCCAGCAGCCGCTCTAGCGGGAGGGCCGGCGAGCAGTACTTC. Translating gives CASSRSSGRAGEQYF. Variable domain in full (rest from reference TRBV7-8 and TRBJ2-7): GAGVSQSPRYKVAKRGQDVALRCDPISGHVSLFWYQQALGQGPEFLTYFQNEAQLDKSGLPSDRFFAERPEGSVSTLKIQRTQQEDSAVYLCASSRSSGRAGEQYFGPGTRLTVT.